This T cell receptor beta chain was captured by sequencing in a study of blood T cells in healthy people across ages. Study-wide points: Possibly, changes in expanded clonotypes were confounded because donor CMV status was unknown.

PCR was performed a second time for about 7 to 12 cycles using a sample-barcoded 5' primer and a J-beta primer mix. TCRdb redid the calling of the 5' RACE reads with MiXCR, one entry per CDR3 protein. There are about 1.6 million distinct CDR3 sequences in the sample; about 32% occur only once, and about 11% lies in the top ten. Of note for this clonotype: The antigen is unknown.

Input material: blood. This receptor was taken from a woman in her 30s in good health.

The CDR3 loop reads CSVEDRSIGSGKASTDTQYF. CDR3 nucleotides: TGCAGCGTTGAAGATCGTTCGATTGGTAGCGGGAAGGCTAGCACAGATACGCAGTATTTT. The gene calls are TRBV29-1 and TRBJ2-3; TRBD2 aligns across 8 bases. The CDR3 contains 20 residues. In germline, CDR1 is SQVTM, CDR2 ANQGSEA. Trimming took 0 bases from V and 0 from J; bases not matched to a gene: 17.